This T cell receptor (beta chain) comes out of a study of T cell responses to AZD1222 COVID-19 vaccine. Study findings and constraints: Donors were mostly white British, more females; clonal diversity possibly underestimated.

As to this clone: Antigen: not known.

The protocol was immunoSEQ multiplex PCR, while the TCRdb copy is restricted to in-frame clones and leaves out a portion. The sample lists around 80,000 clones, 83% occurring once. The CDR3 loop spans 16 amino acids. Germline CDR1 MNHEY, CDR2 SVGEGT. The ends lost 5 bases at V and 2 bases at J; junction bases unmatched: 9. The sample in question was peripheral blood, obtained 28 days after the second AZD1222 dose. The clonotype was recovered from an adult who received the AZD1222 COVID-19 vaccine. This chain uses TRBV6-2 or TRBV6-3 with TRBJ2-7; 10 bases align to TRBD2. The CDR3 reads CASSRDLAGGPYEQYF. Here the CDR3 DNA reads TGTGCCAGCAGTCGTGACTTAGCGGGAGGCCCCTACGAGCAGTACTTC.